This T cell receptor (beta chain) was found in a study of OX40 agonist ivuxolimab in advanced cancers. On the study more broadly: One hepatocellular carcinoma and two cutaneous melanoma patients partially responded.

General observations from the study: The CD4+ and CD8+ T cells in the blood had expanded clonally by week 6 at 0.1 to 3.0 mg/kg. Part of the nonresponder group also had normalized T-cell clonal expansion that was low.

This clone was recorded a few times. The antigen is unknown. Profiled with immunoSEQ multiplex PCR; TCRdb holds only in-frame clones, not every one. The data hold around 60,000 clones, with 77% observed a single time. This TCR came from an adult with an advanced solid tumor such as melanoma, head and neck, liver or kidney cancer. The sample was CD4+ or CD8+ T cells sorted from blood, taken in a trial of the OX40 agonist ivuxolimab.

CDR3 in DNA: TGTGCCAGTAGTATTGGACGAGTCTATGGCTACACCTTC. This encodes CASSIGRVYGYTF. The chain recombines TRBV19 with TRBJ1-2; D not certain. V was trimmed by 3 bases and J by 4 bases, leaving 9 bases between them. CDR3 length equals 13 residues. CDR1 is LNHDA, CDR2 SQIVND, per germline (reference sequence).